The clone carrying this T cell receptor beta chain showed up just a few times. Its specificity is unknown. The PCR was carried out with 60 Vbeta primers and 13 Jbeta primers. Here immunoSEQ multiplex PCR was the method, and the copy in TCRdb shows in-frame clones only, minus some. Altogether 90,000 to 120,000 clones are present, 77% being singletons, with the ten largest covering more than 4%. Losses at the gene ends were 7 bases for V and 0 bases for J; bases not matched to a gene: 13. The CDR3 length is 17 residues. Germline V gene sequence: CDR1 SQVTM, CDR2 ANQGSEA. This specimen comes from a study of cytomegalovirus exposure and HLA in healthy donors. Study summary: In an early release, HLA-typed donors contributed roughly 85 million unique TCR sequences. Whole-study results and caveats: Among TCR beta chains, those listed as cytomegalovirus-associated numbered 164. Presence/absence analyses treated sequencing depth as roughly uniform across donors.

The receptor comes from a male donor in good health and CMV-seronegative. This chain connects TRBV29-1 to TRBJ2-3; 10 bases match TRBD2. The sequenced sample was PBMCs. The CDR3 sequence is CSDPGMSGRASTDTQYF. In nucleotides, the CDR3 is TGCAGCGACCCAGGGATGAGCGGGAGGGCGAGCACAGATACGCAGTATTTT.